The 29 T cell receptor beta chains in this list originate from one sample, sequenced in a study of T cells in Graves' hyperthyroidism and ophthalmopathy. Using RNA transcripts as the source, TCR beta CDR3 regions were amplified. HTBI primers were employed in a first-round RT-PCR of the TCR CDR3. TCRdb fed the multiplex PCR reads into MiXCR, producing one record per CDR3 protein. The sample holds around 420,000 distinct CDR3 sequences; approximately 14% are singletons and the top ten take around 7.3%. The sequencing input was blood. All receptors derive from a woman under 30 with Graves' hyperthyroidism.

In its sample, this clonotype was seen many times. The chain carries TRBV7-6 and TRBJ2-3; D not certain. The CDR3 totals 14 residues. V lost 0 bases and J lost 3, with 7 bases in between. Germline CDR1 reads SGHVS; CDR2 reads FNYEAQ. The CDR3 DNA reads TGTGCCAGCAGCTTAGCGGCCCAAACAGATACGCAGTATTTT. This encodes CASSLAAQTDTQYF.

This clonotype turned up a few times. The chain is built from TRBV19 and TRBJ1-1; D is ambiguous. Per germline, CDR1 LNHDA and CDR2 SQIVND (reference sequence). The CDR3 is 14 amino acids. V shed 5 bases and J shed 0 bases, with 10 bases lying between them. The CDR3 region has the DNA TGTGCCAGTAGTGTGGTCCCTATGAACACTGAAGCTTTCTTT. Its protein product is CASSVVPMNTEAFF.

This clonotype was detected ten times or more. The rearrangement links TRBV12-5 to TRBJ1-5; 10 positions agree with TRBD1. Germline values: CDR1 LGHNT, CDR2 FRNRAP. The CDR3 extends over 19 amino acids. With V trimmed by 1 base and J by 6 bases, 15 bases remained unmatched. The CDR3 DNA follows: TGTGCTAGTGGTTTGGAAACCAAGACAGGGGGCCGGGTGAGTCAGCCCCAGCATTTT. Protein: CASGLETKTGGRVSQPQHF.

This clonotype was detected many times. This chain joins TRBV11-2 and TRBJ2-5, with D tentatively TRBD1 (7 bases). Germline lookup yields CDR1 SGHAT and CDR2 FQNNGV. V gave up 4 bases and J gave up 4 bases, with 13 bases separating them. This CDR3 comprises 14 residues. The CDR3 DNA reads TGTGCCAGCAGCTCCCAGGGGGGTATAGAGACCCAGTACTTC. This encodes CASSSQGGIETQYF.

This clonotype was picked up many times. This chain connects TRBV7-8 to TRBJ1-3; D not certain. Trimming removed 1 base from V and 0 bases from J, with 7 bases in between. CDR3 length: 15 amino acids. Germline values: CDR1 SGHVS, CDR2 FQNEAQ. This CDR3 reads CASSLGVSSGNTIYF. The DNA of the CDR3 is TGTGCCAGCAGCTTAGGGGTTAGCTCTGGAAACACCATATATTTT.

J is TRBJ2-1 and V is TRBV18; D is unclear. Germline V gene sequence: CDR1 KGHSH, CDR2 LQKENI. The CDR3 runs to 15 residues. Trimming took 1 base from V and 8 from J, leaving 15 bases between them. CDR3 DNA: TGTGCCAGCTCACCACAGGGTCCCCCTGACGATGAGCAGTTCTTC. Its translation: CASSPQGPPDDEQFF.

This clonotype has ten or more counts. The chain is built from TRBV28 and TRBJ1-3; no clear D. This CDR3 contains 14 residues. The V end lost 5 bases, the J end lost 0 bases, and 8 bases lay between the germline ends. CDR1 and CDR2 (germline): MDHEN, SYDVKM. This CDR3 is CASSPRTSGNTIYF. CDR3 DNA sequence: TGTGCCAGCAGTCCCCGGACCTCTGGAAACACCATATATTTT.

CDR3 sequence: CATSDSDRAGTGELFF. The CDR3 DNA reads TGTGCCACCAGTGATTCCGACAGGGCGGGCACCGGGGAGCTGTTTTTT. The chain joins TRBV24-1 to TRBJ2-2, with TRBD1 matching over 7 bases. Germline CDR1 and CDR2: KGHDR and SFDVKD. The V segment lost 2 bases and the J segment 4 bases; nucleotides outside the gene matches: 6. The CDR3 contains 16 residues.

This clonotype was observed many times. The chain uses TRBV20-1 and TRBJ1-3; TRBD1 agrees at 8 bases. With 8 bases clipped from V and 3 bases from J, the junction kept 9 bases outside the gene matches. Per the germline V gene, CDR1 is DFQATT and CDR2 is SNEGSKA (reference sequence). This CDR3 spans 14 amino acids. The CDR3 region is CSSSTGDDGNTIYF. CDR3 bases: TGCAGTTCCTCGACAGGGGATGATGGAAACACCATATATTTT.

This clonotype was counted many times. The V and J genes are TRBV20-1 and TRBJ2-3; D is ambiguous. There are 13 residues in the CDR3. V was shortened by 3 bases and J by 3 bases, with 10 bases between the two germline ends. Germline CDR1 DFQATT, CDR2 SNEGSKA (reference sequence). CDR3 coding DNA: TGCAGTGCTAGTTCCAGGCCGACAGATACGCAGTATTTT. It translates to CSASSRPTDTQYF.

A few counts support this clonotype. The genes are TRBV3-1 and TRBJ1-4; D gene uncertain. The V gene's germline CDR1 is LGHDT and CDR2 YNNKEL (reference sequence). The germline V and J ends were trimmed by 0 bases and 11 bases, with 7 bases remaining between them. The CDR3 is made up of 12 amino acids. Written as DNA, the CDR3 is TGTGCCAGCAGCCAAGAACTCGGGAAACTGTTTTTT. Protein sequence: CASSQELGKLFF.

This clonotype was seen repeatedly, ten times or more. The chain employs TRBV6-5 and TRBJ2-3; 10 nucleotides align to TRBD2. Germline values: CDR1 MNHEY, CDR2 SVGAGI. The CDR3 extends over 15 amino acids. V lost 2 bases and J lost 5; bases outside the gene matches: 4. CDR3 in DNA: TGTGCCAGCAGTTACGTGCCTAGCGGGGGAGATACGCAGTATTTT. It translates to CASSYVPSGGDTQYF.

This clonotype showed up many times. V is TRBV12-3 or TRBV12-4 and J is TRBJ1-6; D gene uncertain. V lost 5 bases and J 5 bases, leaving 10 bases between the germline ends. This CDR3 has 14 residues. CDR3 DNA sequence: TGTGCCAGCAGTAACGTGGAGGATAATTCACCCCTCCACTTT. Translating it yields CASSNVEDNSPLHF.

This clonotype came up a few times. The V call is TRBV28, the J call TRBJ2-1, with D unclear. The CDR3 length is 14 residues. Germline V gives CDR1 MDHEN, CDR2 SYDVKM. V lost 0 bases and J lost 8, with 11 bases in between. This CDR3 is CASSLWAQMDEQFF. For the CDR3, the DNA is TGTGCCAGCAGTTTATGGGCACAGATGGATGAGCAGTTCTTC. The full variable domain, rest sourced from reference TRBV28 and TRBJ2-1, is DVKVTQSSRYLVKRTGEKVFLECVQDMDHENMFWYRQDPGLGLRLIYFSYDVKMKEKGDIPEGYSVSREKKERFSLILESASTNQTSMYLCASSLWAQMDEQFFGPGTRLTVL.

This clonotype was detected a few times. V gene TRBV5-1 combines with J gene TRBJ1-1; 7 bases match TRBD1. V lost 1 base to trimming and J lost 2 bases; unmatched junction nucleotides: 2. CDR3 size: 14 residues. Germline V gene lookup returns CDR1 SGHRS and CDR2 YFSETQ. The CDR3: CASSLLGGNTEAFF. In DNA form, the CDR3 reads TGCGCCAGCAGCTTGTTAGGGGGCAACACTGAAGCTTTCTTT. The complete variable domain, with remaining parts taken from reference TRBV5-1 and TRBJ1-1, reads KAGVTQTPRYLIKTRGQQVTLSCSPISGHRSVSWYQQTPGQGLQFLFEYFSETQRNKGNFPGRFSGRQFSNSRSEMNVSTLELGDSALYLCASSLLGGNTEAFFGQGTRLTVV.

The V call is TRBV7-2, the J call TRBJ2-1; possible D gene TRBD2, 6 bases. This CDR3 region has 15 residues. Between the trimmed V and J ends, which lost 1 base and 7 bases, there was a span of 14 bases. From germline, CDR1 is SGHTA and CDR2 FQGNSA. This chain's CDR3 is CASSLVAVGGNEQFF. CDR3 DNA: TGTGCCAGCAGCTTAGTAGCGGTCGGTGGAAATGAGCAGTTCTTC.

The V and J genes are TRBV7-9 and TRBJ2-5; 7 nucleotides agree with TRBD1. The J call could be wrong; TRBJ2-7 is a better fit for the DNA end. Germline lookup yields CDR1 SEHNR and CDR2 FQNEAQ (reference sequence). CDR3 length: 16 residues. CDR3 residues: CASSLTRDSNPYEQYF. The CDR3 DNA is TGTGCCAGCAGCCTCACCCGGGACAGTAATCCCTACGAGCAGTACTTC.

This clonotype was seen at least ten times. This chain links TRBV6-1 with TRBJ1-1; no firm D call. Trimming left V 5 bases short and J 5 bases short, with 15 bases between. This CDR3 has 14 residues. Germline loops: CDR1 MNHNS, CDR2 SASEGT. The CDR3 sequence: CASSYALGRTEAFF. CDR3 coding DNA: TGTGCCAGCAGTTACGCTTTAGGGAGGACTGAAGCTTTCTTT.

This clonotype was counted at least ten times. This chain links TRBV3-1 with TRBJ1-2; the D is unclear. Trimming took 3 bases from V and 5 from J, leaving 16 bases between them. The germline CDR1 and CDR2 sequences are LGHDT and YNNKEL (reference sequence). CDR3 size: 15 residues. The CDR3 DNA reads as TGTGCCAGCAGCCACAACCACCTCAACCCTTATGGCTACACCTTC. It is translated as CASSHNHLNPYGYTF.

This clonotype was observed at least ten times. The chain is built from TRBV18 and TRBJ2-7; a weak D match, TRBD2 (5 bases). The CDR3 runs 15 residues. V dropped 0 bases and J dropped 6 bases, with 15 bases sitting between them. Germline lookup yields CDR1 KGHSH and CDR2 LQKENI. Here the CDR3 reads CASSPPEAPVSEQYF. The CDR3 nucleotides read TGTGCCAGCTCACCACCGGAGGCACCGGTAAGCGAGCAGTACTTC.

This clonotype was seen many times. The V and J genes are TRBV2 and TRBJ1-3; D uncertain. The ends were cut back, 4 bases at V and 5 bases at J, with 9 bases in the middle. Germline V lookup: CDR1 SNHLY, CDR2 FYNNEI. This CDR3 is 13 amino acids long. In nucleotides, the CDR3 is TGTGCCAGCAGTGGAGAACCCAGAAACACCATATATTTT. Encoded protein: CASSGEPRNTIYF.

This clonotype has ten or more counts. The rearrangement uses TRBV3-1 and TRBJ2-5; D perhaps matches TRBD1 (6 bases). The germline V gene has CDR1 LGHDT and CDR2 YNNKEL (reference sequence). V lost 4 bases and J 5 bases, leaving 17 bases between the germline ends. The CDR3 is 15 amino acids. The DNA of the CDR3 is TGTGCCAGCAGCCTACAGGACAGCCCGGGGGAGACCCAGTACTTC. Translation gives CASSLQDSPGETQYF.

This clonotype was observed many times. The CDR3 protein is CASSEVTGGQETQYF. The DNA for the CDR3 is TGTGCCAGCAGTGAAGTGACAGGGGGCCAAGAGACCCAGTACTTC. The chain employs TRBV2 and TRBJ2-5; TRBD1 agrees at 9 bases. Germline V gene sequence: CDR1 SNHLY, CDR2 FYNNEI. CDR3 length equals 15 residues. V was clipped by 1 base and J by 1 base; unmatched bases: 1.

This clonotype has a count of ten or more. This chain uses TRBV4-1 with TRBJ2-1; the match to TRBD2 covers 12 bases. CDR3 length: 16 residues. Losses at the gene ends were 2 bases for V and 4 bases for J; bases not matched to a gene: 3. Germline V CDR1 and CDR2: MGHRA, YSYEKL. CDR3 amino acids: CASSQLAGGVYNEQFF. CDR3 sequence (DNA): TGCGCCAGCAGCCAACTAGCGGGAGGGGTATACAATGAGCAGTTCTTC.

This clonotype appeared many times. The V gene is TRBV7-9, the J gene TRBJ2-1; the match to TRBD2 covers 9 bases. In germline, CDR1 is SEHNR, CDR2 FQNEAQ (reference sequence). CDR3 length: 17 residues. Unmatched junction bases numbered 14, after V lost 2 bases and J lost 9 bases. The CDR3 reads CASSLQRGRGGTGEQFF. The DNA for the CDR3 is TGTGCCAGCAGCTTACAGCGGGGGCGGGGGGGTACCGGTGAGCAGTTCTTC.

This clonotype was found many times. The gene calls are TRBV6-1 and TRBJ1-1, with D tentatively TRBD1 (6 bases). Germline-derived CDR1 and CDR2 are MNHNS and SASEGT. The CDR3 contains 15 residues. The V gene lost 7 bases and the J gene lost 2 bases, with 17 bases spanning the gap. CDR3 protein: CASINVAGANTEAFF. CDR3 coding DNA: TGTGCCAGCATCAACGTTGCAGGGGCCAACACTGAAGCTTTCTTT.

The sample holds many counts of this clonotype. The CDR3 DNA is TGTGCCAGCAGTTACCCGACGGGACAGGGGAATATTGGGACTGAAGCTTTCTTT. This sequence encodes CASSYPTGQGNIGTEAFF. This chain joins TRBV6-2 or TRBV6-3 and TRBJ1-1, with 10 bases aligning to TRBD1. This CDR3 contains 18 residues. Trimming cost V 2 bases and J 5 bases; bases outside gene matches: 14. Per the germline V gene, CDR1 is MNHEY and CDR2 is SVGEGT.

This clonotype was seen ten or more times. The gene calls are TRBV6-1 and TRBJ1-3, with a weak D call TRBD1 (5 bases). Trimming pared 7 bases from V and 0 bases from J, leaving 16 bases between. The CDR3 totals 16 residues. Germline values: CDR1 MNHNS, CDR2 SASEGT. CDR3 sequence: CASIPGGVTSGNTIYF. CDR3 bases: TGTGCCAGCATCCCGGGGGGGGTCACCTCTGGAAACACCATATATTTT.

In this sample, this clonotype turned up many times. V is TRBV19 and J is TRBJ2-5; tentative D call: TRBD2 (5 bases). CDR3 length: 16 amino acids. Trimming took off 1 base at V and 4 bases at J, with 16 bases between the two ends. Germline-derived CDR1 and CDR2 are LNHDA and SQIVND (reference sequence). CDR3 nucleotides: TGTGCCAGTAGTATAGGGGCTAGCAGGAGAGGAGAGACCCAGTACTTC. The encoded protein is CASSIGASRRGETQYF.